The rows below give T cell receptor beta chains drawn from one sample of a study of T cell repertoires in cytomegalovirus infection. The antigens of these receptors remain unknown. TCRdb ran MiXCR on the reads and lists one entry per CDR3 protein. The table has 800,000 to 950,000 distinct CDR3 sequences, about 31% seen once. The sequences come from cultured CD8+ T cells from PBMCs, collected from culture after CMV antigen stimulation. These receptors were obtained from a human donor in good health (CMV status not recorded). Some clones in this sample may be carry-over from other donors' samples. Both conserved end residues are part of each CDR3. A D gene is named only where the DNA matches it firmly. Not all rows give a size; the values are once, few, many and, for expanded clones, a class.

d_call	clone_size	j_call	v_call	cdr3_aa	cdr3_nt
TRBD1	NA	TRBJ1-2	TRBV7-9	CASSKDRGAYGYTF	TGTGCCAGCAGCAAGGACAGGGGTGCCTATGGCTACACCTTC
NA	NA	TRBJ1-5	TRBV19	CASNVGGRQPQHF	TGTGCCAGTAACGTGGGGGGCCGTCAGCCCCAGCATTTT
TRBD2	NA	TRBJ2-7	TRBV5-6	CASSLGSGGRYEQYF	TGTGCCAGCAGCTTGGGAAGCGGGGGCCGGTACGAGCAGTACTTC
NA	many	TRBJ2-7	TRBV12-3/TRBV12-4	CASSRGSYEQYF	TGTGCCAGCAGCCGGGGTTCCTACGAGCAGTACTTC
NA	NA	TRBJ1-4	TRBV7-6	CASSPTTRGTNEKLFF	TGTGCCAGCAGCCCTACGACAAGAGGGACTAATGAAAAACTGTTTTTT
TRBD1	NA	TRBJ2-5	TRBV6-5	CASRPRDSYWETQYF	TGTGCCAGCAGACCTAGGGACAGCTACTGGGAGACCCAGTACTTC
TRBD2	once	TRBJ2-3	TRBV15	CATSPLGGLVGVGSTDTQYF	TGTGCCACCAGCCCCCTTGGGGGACTAGTGGGGGTCGGTTCAACAGATACGCAGTATTTT
NA	NA	TRBJ1-2	TRBV2	CASSYQVRGANGYTF	TGTGCCAGCAGCTACCAGGTCAGGGGAGCCAATGGCTACACCTTC
TRBD2	few	TRBJ2-1	TRBV27	CASSWIAGGPYNEQFF	TGTGCCAGCAGTTGGATAGCGGGGGGACCCTACAATGAGCAGTTCTTC
NA	NA	TRBJ1-4	TRBV6-6	CASSSQLLGANEKLFF	TGTGCCAGCAGTTCTCAACTTCTAGGGGCTAATGAAAAACTGTTTTTT
TRBD1	NA	TRBJ1-4	TRBV4-1	CASSLWDRGNEKLFF	TGCGCCAGCAGCCTCTGGGACAGGGGGAATGAAAAACTGTTTTTT
NA	NA	TRBJ2-4	TRBV4-2	CASSPPRANIQYF	TGTGCCAGCAGCCCCCCCAGGGCTAACATTCAGTACTTC
NA	NA	TRBJ2-5	TRBV4-1	CASSQIGCETQYF	TGCGCCAGCAGCCAAATAGGATGCGAGACCCAGTACTTC
NA	few	TRBJ1-2	TRBV2	CASSDRDTLPNYGYTF	TGTGCCAGCAGTGACCGGGACACCCTCCCGAACTATGGCTACACCTTC